This T cell receptor (beta chain) appears in the sequencing data of a study of OX40 agonist ivuxolimab in advanced cancers. Study observations and caveats: Low normalized T-cell clonal expansion was additionally recorded for some nonresponders.

This clone was found once. Its target is not known. Repertoires were generated with immunoSEQ multiplex PCR, while TCRdb's copy carries only in-frame clones and drops some. Here the sample spans about 150,000 clones, about 93% being singletons. With 6 bases removed from V and 2 bases from J, the gap between germline ends came to 14 bases. The germline gives CDR1 MNHEY, CDR2 SVGAGI. CDR3 length equals 14 residues. The source is an adult with an advanced solid tumor such as melanoma, head and neck, liver or kidney cancer. Sequenced material: CD4+ or CD8+ T cells sorted from blood, taken in a trial of the OX40 agonist ivuxolimab. The chain uses TRBV6-5 and TRBJ2-7; D unclear. The CDR3: CASSLVGGAYEQYF. For the CDR3, the DNA is TGTGCCAGCAGCTTAGTAGGCGGCGCCTACGAGCAGTACTTC.